A few counts support the clone carrying this TCR beta chain. Its specificity is not known. Clones were sequenced by immunoSEQ multiplex PCR, and TCRdb holds only the in-frame ones, with some missing. The repertoire consists of nearly 20,000 clones, with roughly four fifths occurring once and the leading ten covering 9.2%. Time point: 4-8 weeks after completion of therapy. Germline V gene lookup returns CDR1 LGHNA and CDR2 YSLEER. Trimming pared 1 base from V and 3 bases from J, leaving 9 bases between. The CDR3 is made up of 14 amino acids. The data stem from a study of T cell therapy after organ transplantation. Study at large: T cells were expanded approximately 15 days with 30 CMV class I/II epitopes.

This specimen was CD8+ T cells from blood, taken after autologous CMV-specific T cell therapy. The source of this sequence is a human patient who had received a solid organ transplant and had CMV disease. Some T cells may be provided by the graft donor. This sequence joins TRBV4-3 and TRBJ1-1; D not certain. DNA for the CDR3: TGCGCCAGCAGCCAAGCGAGGGCGGACACTGAAGCTTTCTTT. Translated, it gives CASSQARADTEAFF.